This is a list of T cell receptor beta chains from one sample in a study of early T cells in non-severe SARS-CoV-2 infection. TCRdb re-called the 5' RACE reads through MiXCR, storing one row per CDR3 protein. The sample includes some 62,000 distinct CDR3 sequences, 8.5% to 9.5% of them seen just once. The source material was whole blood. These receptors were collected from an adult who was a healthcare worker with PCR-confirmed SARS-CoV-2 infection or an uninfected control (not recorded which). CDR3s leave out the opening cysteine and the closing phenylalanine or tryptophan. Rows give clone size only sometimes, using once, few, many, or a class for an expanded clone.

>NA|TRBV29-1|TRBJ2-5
SVEGTIAGEEETQY
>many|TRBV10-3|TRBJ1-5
ATRTDSDNQPQH
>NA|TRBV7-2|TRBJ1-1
ASSLEGTGKTEAF
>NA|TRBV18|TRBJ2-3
ASSPRTQKLSDTQY
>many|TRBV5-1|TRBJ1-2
ASSFTGTGGDYGYT
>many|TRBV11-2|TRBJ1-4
ASSPSQKLF
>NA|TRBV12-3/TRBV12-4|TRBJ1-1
ASSLGQTNTEAF
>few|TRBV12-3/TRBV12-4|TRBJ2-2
ASSWAGNANTGELF
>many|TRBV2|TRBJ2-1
ASAGGHYNEQF
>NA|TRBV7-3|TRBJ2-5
ASSLKGGETQY
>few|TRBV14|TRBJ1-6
ASSQWDRNNSPLH
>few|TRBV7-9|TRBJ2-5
ASSWGPETQY
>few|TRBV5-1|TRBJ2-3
ASSALTGVKTDTQY
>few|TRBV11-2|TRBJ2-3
ASSQWTDTQY
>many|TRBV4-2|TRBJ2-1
ASSQWGNEQF
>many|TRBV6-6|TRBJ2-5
ASRLTSQETQY
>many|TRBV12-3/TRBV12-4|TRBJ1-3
ASSPGASGNTIY
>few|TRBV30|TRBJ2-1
AWTGGFLLAGVNEQF
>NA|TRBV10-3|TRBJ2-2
AISESYTGELF
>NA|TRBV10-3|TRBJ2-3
AISESLAADTQY
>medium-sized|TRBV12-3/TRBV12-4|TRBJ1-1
ASSLMKGKNTEAF
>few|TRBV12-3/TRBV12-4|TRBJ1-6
ASSRSSPRNSPLH
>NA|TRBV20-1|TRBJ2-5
SARISSGSSQETQY
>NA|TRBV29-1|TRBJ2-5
SVDGSEGPQETQY
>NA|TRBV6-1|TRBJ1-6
ASSEATEDTPLH
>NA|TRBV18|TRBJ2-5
ASSLTGAYQETQY
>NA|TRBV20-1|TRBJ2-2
SARPEGQVTGELF
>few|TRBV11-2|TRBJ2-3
ASSLELASTDTQY
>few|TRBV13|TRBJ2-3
ASSLSIKEDPTDTQY
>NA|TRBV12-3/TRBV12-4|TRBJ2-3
ASRGTVDTQY
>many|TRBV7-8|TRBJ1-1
ASSLAIGPTLEAF
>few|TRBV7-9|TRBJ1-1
ASTTGTMNTEAF
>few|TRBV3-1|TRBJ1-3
ASSQDTGFLGNTIY
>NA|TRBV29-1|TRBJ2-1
SARARGPHEQF
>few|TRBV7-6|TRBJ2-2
ASSQTDRAGGGELF
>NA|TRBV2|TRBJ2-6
ASRRGSSGANVLT
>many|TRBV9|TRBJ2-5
ASSAQLGVETQY